Each of the 14 T cell receptor beta chains below was sequenced from the same sample in a study of early T cells in non-severe SARS-CoV-2 infection. TCRdb reprocessed the 5' RACE reads with MiXCR, giving one entry per CDR3 protein. The repertoire includes some 55,000 distinct CDR3 sequences, around 13% of them detected once, and about 3% sits in the top ten. Material for sequencing was whole blood. The receptors were gathered from an adult who was a healthcare worker with PCR-confirmed SARS-CoV-2 infection or an uninfected control (not recorded which).

Ten or more counts support this clonotype. The V and J genes are TRBV3-1 and TRBJ2-1; 7 bases are shared with TRBD2. The CDR3 sequence is 18 residues long. Germline lookup yields CDR1 LGHDT and CDR2 YNNKEL (reference sequence). Germline trimming cut 4 bases from V and 0 bases from J; bases unmatched to any gene: 12. CDR3 region: CASSPVASGGRSYNEQFF. CDR3 bases: TGTGCCAGCAGCCCTGTCGCTAGCGGAGGCCGCTCCTACAATGAGCAGTTCTTC.

J is TRBJ2-5 and V is TRBV11-3; a possible D gene is TRBD2 (7 bases). V was cut by 2 bases and J by 4 bases, with 11 bases left in between. The CDR3 is 14 residues long. CDR1 is SGHNT, CDR2 YENEEA, per germline. CDR3 loop: CASSLHREGETQYF. The CDR3 DNA reads TGTGCCAGCAGCTTACACAGGGAGGGAGAGACCCAGTACTTC. Full variable domain (missing parts from reference TRBV11-3 and TRBJ2-5): EAGVVQSPRYKIIEKKQPVAFWCNPISGHNTLYWYLQNLGQGPELLIRYENEEAVDDSQLPKDRFSAERLKGVDSTLKIQPAELGDSAVYLCASSLHREGETQYFGPGTRLLVL.

This clonotype has just a few counts. This chain links TRBV7-9 with TRBJ1-1; possible D gene TRBD1, 5 bases. CDR1 is SEHNR, CDR2 FQNEAQ, per germline (reference sequence). Trimming took off 5 bases at V and 1 base at J, with 8 bases between the two ends. The CDR3 has 13 residues. In DNA form, the CDR3 reads TGTGCCAGCAGCCTGACAGCGAACACTGAAGCTTTCTTT. This gives the protein CASSLTANTEAFF.

CDR3 in DNA: TGTGCCAGCAGCGCGGACAGCGTCAAAAACATTCAGTACTTC. It specifies CASSADSVKNIQYF. This chain joins TRBV28 and TRBJ2-4; a weak D match, TRBD1 (6 bases). V was clipped by 6 bases and J by 3 bases, with 12 bases between them. Germline CDR1 MDHEN, CDR2 SYDVKM. This CDR3 has 14 residues.

This clonotype was counted between two and nine times. The chain uses TRBV20-1 and TRBJ1-1; D is unclear. The V gene's germline CDR1 is DFQATT and CDR2 SNEGSKA (reference sequence). V was clipped by 6 bases and J by 1 base, with 18 bases between them. The CDR3 contains 15 residues. The CDR3 protein is CSAGVLGGSNTEAFF. CDR3 in DNA: TGCAGTGCCGGCGTTTTGGGAGGATCGAACACTGAAGCTTTCTTT.

The chain employs TRBV12-3 or TRBV12-4 and TRBJ2-3; D is unresolved. The V end lost 3 bases, the J end lost 2 bases, and 12 bases lay between the germline ends. This CDR3 contains 15 residues. The CDR3 DNA is TGTGCCAGCAGTTTTGGTGGAGCGACCACAGATACGCAGTATTTT. As protein: CASSFGGATTDTQYF.

Note on this clonotype: A much larger clone lies a single base off, so this may be a read error. This chain uses TRBV7-2 with TRBJ2-1; 9 nucleotides match TRBD2. Germline trimming cut 1 base from V and 4 bases from J; bases unmatched to any gene: 8. The CDR3 is made up of 17 amino acids. Germline V lookup: CDR1 SGHTA, CDR2 FQGNSA. The CDR3 DNA sequence: TGTACCAGCAGCTTAGAAGTGCTAGCGGGATCTTACAATGAGCAGTTCTTC. Translation gives CTSSLEVLAGSYNEQFF.

This clonotype was recorded many times. The V gene is TRBV7-6, the J gene TRBJ2-2, with a weak D call TRBD1 (6 bases). V was clipped by 5 bases and J by 3 bases, with 19 bases between them. Germline loops: CDR1 SGHVS, CDR2 FNYEAQ. This CDR3 contains 17 residues. The CDR3 protein is CASSPVPSAGDTGELFF. The CDR3 DNA reads as TGTGCCAGCAGCCCCGTCCCCTCCGCAGGGGACACCGGGGAGCTGTTTTTT.

Notes on this clonotype: At one end the junction does not follow the germline gene, possibly because of a read error. This chain uses TRBV2 with TRBJ2-7; 7 bases fit TRBD1. This CDR3 is built from 13 residues. Germline V CDR1 and CDR2: SNHLY, FYNNEI. The CDR3 nucleotides read TGTGCCAGCAGGCCGGGACAGCACTACGAGCAGAACTTC. It specifies CASRPGQHYEQNF.

Many counts were recorded for this clonotype. This chain uses TRBV5-1 with TRBJ1-1; possible D gene TRBD1, 5 bases. The CDR3 consists of 16 residues. The germline V and J ends were trimmed by 0 bases and 0 bases, with 12 bases remaining between them. The germline CDR1 and CDR2 sequences are SGHRS and YFSETQ. The CDR3 nucleotides read TGCGCCAGCAGCTTGGGATGGGGCATCATGAACACTGAAGCTTTCTTT. Translated: CASSLGWGIMNTEAFF.

This clonotype was detected ten times or more. The gene calls are TRBV7-2 and TRBJ1-1, with 11 bases lining up with TRBD1. Germline loops: CDR1 SGHTA, CDR2 FQGNSA. The CDR3 loop spans 14 amino acids. Losses at the gene ends were 5 bases for V and 4 bases for J; bases not matched to a gene: 3. The DNA for the CDR3 is TGTGCCAGCAGCCGGGACAGGGGGACCACTGAAGCTTTCTTT. Protein product: CASSRDRGTTEAFF.

This clonotype showed up many times. The J gene is TRBJ1-2, the V gene TRBV5-1, with TRBD1 matching 7 bases. The CDR3 spans 14 residues. From germline, CDR1 is SGHRS and CDR2 YFSETQ. Trimming cost V 1 base and J 2 bases; bases outside gene matches: 2. The CDR3 loop is CASSLSTGNYGYTF. CDR3 in DNA: TGCGCCAGCAGCTTGTCGACAGGGAACTATGGCTACACCTTC.

The CDR3 loop reads CASSLWGQGVNNEQFF. The CDR3 bases are TGTGCCAGCAGTTTATGGGGCCAAGGGGTAAACAATGAGCAGTTCTTC. The chain joins TRBV28 to TRBJ2-1, with D possibly matching TRBD1 (5 bases). V was pared by 0 bases and J by 5 bases, with 14 bases between. The CDR3 is made up of 16 amino acids. CDR1 is MDHEN and CDR2 is SYDVKM in the germline V gene.

This clonotype was detected ten times or more. The V and J genes are TRBV4-1 and TRBJ2-3; D remains ambiguous. This CDR3 comprises 16 residues. The V end lost 0 bases, the J end lost 0 bases, and 10 bases lay between the germline ends. Looked up from germline, CDR1 is MGHRA and CDR2 is YSYEKL. CDR3 in DNA: TGCGCCAGCAGCCAAGAAACGGGCCCCAGCACAGATACGCAGTATTTT. Protein: CASSQETGPSTDTQYF.